This TCR beta chain was captured by sequencing in a study of Tregs in tolerant kidney transplant recipients. Trimming stripped 10 bases from V and 5 bases from J, with 5 bases between. The length of the CDR3 is 10 residues. Data came from immunoSEQ multiplex PCR; TCRdb stores just in-frame clones and leaves some out. The sample carries more than 60,000 clones, roughly nine tenths recorded once. Material: CD4+ T cells from blood, obtained before the transplant. The rearrangement joins TRBV23-1 to TRBJ2-2; D uncertain. TRBV23-1 is sorted into the ORF group, with uncertain function. The TCR comes from a human donor who received a combined kidney and bone marrow transplant. The CDR3 is CAMTTGELFF. In DNA form, the CDR3 reads TGCGCCATGACAACCGGGGAGCTGTTTTTT.